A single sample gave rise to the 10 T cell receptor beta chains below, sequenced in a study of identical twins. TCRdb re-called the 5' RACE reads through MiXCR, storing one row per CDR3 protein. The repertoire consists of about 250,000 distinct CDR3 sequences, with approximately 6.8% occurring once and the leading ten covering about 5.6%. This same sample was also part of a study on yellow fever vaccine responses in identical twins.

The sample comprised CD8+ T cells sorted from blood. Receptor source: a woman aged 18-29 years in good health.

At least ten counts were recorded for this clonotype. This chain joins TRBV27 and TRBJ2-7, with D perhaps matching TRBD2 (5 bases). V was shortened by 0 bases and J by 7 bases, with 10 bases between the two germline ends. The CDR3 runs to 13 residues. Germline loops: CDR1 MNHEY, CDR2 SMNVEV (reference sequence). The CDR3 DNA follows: TGTGCCAGCAGTTTATCCCCATCGGGGGAGCAGTACGTC. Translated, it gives CASSLSPSGEQYV.

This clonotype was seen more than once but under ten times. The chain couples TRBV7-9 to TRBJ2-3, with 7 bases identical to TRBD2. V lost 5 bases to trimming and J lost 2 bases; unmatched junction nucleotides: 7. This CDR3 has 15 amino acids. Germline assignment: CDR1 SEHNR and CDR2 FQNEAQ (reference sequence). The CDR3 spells CASSPGLVSTDTQYF. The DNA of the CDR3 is TGTGCCAGCAGCCCAGGACTAGTGTCCACAGATACGCAGTATTTT.

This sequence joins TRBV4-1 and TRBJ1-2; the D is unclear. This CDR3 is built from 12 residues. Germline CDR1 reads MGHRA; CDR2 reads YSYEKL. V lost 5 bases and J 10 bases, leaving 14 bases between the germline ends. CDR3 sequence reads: CASSSGLVAYTF. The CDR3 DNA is TGCGCCAGCAGCAGCGGGCTCGTGGCCTACACCTTC.

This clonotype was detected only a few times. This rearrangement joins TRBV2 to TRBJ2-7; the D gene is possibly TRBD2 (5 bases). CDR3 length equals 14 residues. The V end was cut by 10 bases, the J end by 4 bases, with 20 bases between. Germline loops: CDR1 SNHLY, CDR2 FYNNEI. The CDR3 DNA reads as TGTGCCATAACCGGGAACCCTCCTGCATACGAGCAGTACTTC. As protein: CAITGNPPAYEQYF.

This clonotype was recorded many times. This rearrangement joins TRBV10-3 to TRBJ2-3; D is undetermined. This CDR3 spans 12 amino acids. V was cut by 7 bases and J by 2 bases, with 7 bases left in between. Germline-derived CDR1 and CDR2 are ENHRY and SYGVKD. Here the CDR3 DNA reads TGTGCCATCAAGACCCCCACAGATACGCAGTATTTT. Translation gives CAIKTPTDTQYF.

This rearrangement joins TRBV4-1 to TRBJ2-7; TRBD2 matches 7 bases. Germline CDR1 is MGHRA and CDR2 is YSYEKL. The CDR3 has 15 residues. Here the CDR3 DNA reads TGCGCCGGCAGCCAATTAAGCGGGACCAACTACGAGCAGTACGTC. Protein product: CAGSQLSGTNYEQYV.

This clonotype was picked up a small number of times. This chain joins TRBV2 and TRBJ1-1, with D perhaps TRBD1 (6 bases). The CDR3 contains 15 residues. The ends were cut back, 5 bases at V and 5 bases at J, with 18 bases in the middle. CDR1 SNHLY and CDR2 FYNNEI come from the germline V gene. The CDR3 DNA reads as TGTGCCAGCAGTACCCCTCGTGGGGGGCGGACTGAAGCTTTCTTT. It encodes CASSTPRGGRTEAFF.

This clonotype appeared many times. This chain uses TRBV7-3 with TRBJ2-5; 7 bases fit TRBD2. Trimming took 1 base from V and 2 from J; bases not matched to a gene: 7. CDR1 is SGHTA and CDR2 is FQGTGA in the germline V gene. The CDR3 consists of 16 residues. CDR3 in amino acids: CASSLRPSGLQETQYF. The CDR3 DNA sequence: TGTGCCAGCAGCTTAAGGCCTAGCGGACTGCAAGAGACCCAGTACTTC.

CDR3 amino acids: CASSLVARENTEAFF. The CDR3 DNA follows: TGTGCCAGCAGCTTAGTCGCCAGGGAGAACACTGAAGCTTTCTTT. The gene calls are TRBV7-8 and TRBJ1-1; a weak D match, TRBD1 (5 bases). The ends were cut back, 1 base at V and 1 base at J, with 10 bases in the middle. There are 15 residues in the CDR3. Per germline, CDR1 SGHVS and CDR2 FQNEAQ.

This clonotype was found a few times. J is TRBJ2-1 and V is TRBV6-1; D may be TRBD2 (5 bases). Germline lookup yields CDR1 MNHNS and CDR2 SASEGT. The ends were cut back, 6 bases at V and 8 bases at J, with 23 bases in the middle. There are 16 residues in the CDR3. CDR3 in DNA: TGTGCCAGCAGCCCCGGGTTCGGGGATGGGTTAGATGAGCAGTTCTTC. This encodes CASSPGFGDGLDEQFF.